This T cell receptor beta chain was sequenced for a study of human T cells and chemical hapten exposure. The CDR3 covers 15 residues. V lost 3 bases, J lost 3 bases, and 14 bases lay in between. Germline V gives CDR1 LNHDA, CDR2 SQIVND (reference sequence). TCRdb re-derived calls from the RACE reads in MiXCR, one entry per CDR3 protein. Seen here are some 89,000 distinct CDR3 sequences, around 25% observed once, and the top ten hold about a tenth. This clonotype came up a few times. Time point here: patch test 3, about 24 weeks after DPC sensitization. Treatment specified: therapeutic diphenylcyclopropenone sensitization with weekly scalp DPC.

The chain couples TRBV19 to TRBJ1-2, with D hard to call. The source is a man aged 40-55 years with alopecia areata. Some clones in this sample may be carry-over from other donors' samples. The material was whole blood, obtained in connection with sensitization to the hapten diphenylcyclopropenone (DPC). The CDR3 spells CASSMGAGGDYGYTF. The CDR3 bases are TGTGCCAGTAGTATGGGTGCAGGTGGGGACTATGGCTACACCTTC.